Below, one T cell receptor beta chain is given with its context. Its antigen is unknown. These data originate in a study of blood T cells in healthy people across ages. Study-wide results and caveats: Roughly linear declines in TCR beta diversity per million T cells occurred with age.

The CDR3 contains 16 residues. V was clipped by 5 bases and J by 7 bases, with 21 bases between them. CDR1 and CDR2 from the germline V gene are SGHDN and FVKESK. The second PCR ran roughly 7 to 12 cycles with a sample-barcoded 5' primer and J-beta primers. A template-switch adaptor that had 12 random nucleotides put a tag on each cDNA molecule. Every sample gave at least 2.5 million paired-end reads containing CDR3. Using its own MiXCR run on the 5' RACE reads, TCRdb lists one record per CDR3 protein. This sample has about 800,000 distinct CDR3 sequences; roughly 60% occur once, and the top ten carry about 20%.

The chain recombines TRBV14 with TRBJ2-1; D is unclear. The sequenced material came from blood. The receptor was derived from a man in his thirties or forties in good health. Written as DNA, the CDR3 is TGTGCCAGCAGCAGAAGGGCTTCCCCCGAATGGAATGAGCAGTTCTTC. Translated, it gives CASSRRASPEWNEQFF. The variable domain in full, completed from reference TRBV14 and TRBJ2-1, reads EAGVTQFPSHSVIEKGQTVTLRCDPISGHDNLYWYRRVMGKEIKFLLHFVKESKQDESGMPNNRFLAERTGGTYSTLKVQPAELEDSGVYFCASSRRASPEWNEQFFGPGTRLTVL.